This T cell receptor beta chain originates from a study of human T cells and chemical hapten exposure. This clonotype has just a few counts. Its antigen remains unidentified. TCRdb independently ran MiXCR on the RACE reads; one entry per CDR3 protein. Counted here are about 360,000 distinct CDR3 sequences, about 4.8% occurring once; the ten biggest clones make up approximately 2.3%. Study observations and caveats: Having alopecia, the donors may differ immunologically from healthy people.

As to time point: patch test 1, 2 weeks after DPC sensitization. Regarding treatment: therapeutic diphenylcyclopropenone sensitization with weekly scalp DPC. The TCR sequence derives from a woman in her forties or fifties with alopecia areata. Some clones in this sample may be carry-over from other donors' samples. The source material was whole blood, sampled in connection with sensitization to the hapten diphenylcyclopropenone (DPC).

Here the CDR3 DNA reads TGTGCCAGCAGCTCTACGGGGACTTTGCAGTATTTT. Protein product: CASSSTGTLQYF. The rearrangement links TRBV7-9 to TRBJ2-3, with TRBD2 as a possible D gene (6 bases). The CDR3 length is 12 residues. V gave up 4 bases and J gave up 11 bases, with 13 bases separating them. Germline V gene lookup returns CDR1 SEHNR and CDR2 FQNEAQ (reference sequence).